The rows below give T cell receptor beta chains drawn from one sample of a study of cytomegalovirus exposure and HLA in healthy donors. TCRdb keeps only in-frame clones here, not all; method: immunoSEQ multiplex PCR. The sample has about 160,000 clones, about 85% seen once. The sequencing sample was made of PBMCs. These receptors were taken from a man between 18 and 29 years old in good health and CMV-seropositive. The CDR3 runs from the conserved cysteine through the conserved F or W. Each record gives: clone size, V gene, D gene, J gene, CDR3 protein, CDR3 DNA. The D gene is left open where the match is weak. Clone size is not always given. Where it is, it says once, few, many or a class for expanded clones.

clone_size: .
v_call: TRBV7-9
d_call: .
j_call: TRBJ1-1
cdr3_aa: CASSLILGGNTEAFF
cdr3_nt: TGTGCCAGCAGTCTTATACTTGGAGGGAACACTGAAGCTTTCTTT

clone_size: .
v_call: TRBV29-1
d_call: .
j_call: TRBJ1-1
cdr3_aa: CSVEGQMNTEAFF
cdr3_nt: TGCAGCGTTGAGGGCCAAATGAACACTGAAGCTTTCTTT

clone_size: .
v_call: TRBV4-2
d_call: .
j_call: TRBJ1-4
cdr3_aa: CASSQDPGTNEKLFF
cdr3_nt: TGTGCCAGCAGCCAAGATCCGGGGACTAATGAAAAACTGTTTTTT

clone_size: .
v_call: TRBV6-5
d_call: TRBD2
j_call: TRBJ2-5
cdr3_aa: CASSYSVAGGAQYF
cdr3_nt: TGTGCCAGCAGTTACTCGGTAGCGGGGGGTGCCCAGTACTTC

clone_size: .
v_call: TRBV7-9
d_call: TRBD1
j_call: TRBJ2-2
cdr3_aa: CASSQVGQGPGTGELFF
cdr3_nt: TGTGCCAGCAGCCAGGTGGGACAGGGGCCTGGTACCGGGGAGCTGTTTTTT

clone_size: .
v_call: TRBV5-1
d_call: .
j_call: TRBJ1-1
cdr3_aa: CASSFDFRTVQAFF
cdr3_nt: TGCGCCAGCAGCTTTGATTTTCGAACAGTTCAAGCTTTCTTT

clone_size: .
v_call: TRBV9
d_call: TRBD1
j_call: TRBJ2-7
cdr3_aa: CASSVSPDRDPSYEQYF
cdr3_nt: TGTGCCAGCAGCGTATCCCCTGACAGGGACCCCTCCTACGAGCAGTACTTC

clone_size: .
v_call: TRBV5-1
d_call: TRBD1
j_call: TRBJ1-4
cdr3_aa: CASSVTGETNEKLFF
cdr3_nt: TGCGCCAGCAGCGTTACAGGGGAAACTAATGAAAAACTGTTTTTT

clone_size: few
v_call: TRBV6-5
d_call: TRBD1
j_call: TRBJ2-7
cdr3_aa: CASSPDRLEQYF
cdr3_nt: TGTGCCAGCAGTCCGGACAGGTTGGAGCAGTACTTC

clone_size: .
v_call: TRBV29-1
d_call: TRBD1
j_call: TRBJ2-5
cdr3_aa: CSAGQGTGETQYF
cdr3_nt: TGCAGCGCTGGACAGGGGACAGGAGAGACCCAGTACTTC